These 4 T cell receptor beta chains share one sample of origin, sequenced in a study of cytomegalovirus exposure and HLA in healthy donors. Vbeta (60) and Jbeta (13) primers were used in the PCR. The method was immunoSEQ multiplex PCR; TCRdb's version includes in-frame clones alone and lacks a portion of them. Of 100,000 to 150,000 clones detected, over 70% appear once; the ten largest clones hold approximately 3.8%. Sequencing was done on a sample of PBMCs. These receptors originate from a man aged 35 to 55 in good health and CMV-seropositive.

The chain joins TRBV4-1 to TRBJ1-6; D ambiguous. The CDR3 runs 16 residues. Germline V gene sequence: CDR1 MGHRA, CDR2 YSYEKL. Trimming stripped 4 bases from V and 0 bases from J, with 10 bases between. Here the CDR3 reads CASSPLKSSYNSPLHF. CDR3 nucleotides: TGCGCCAGCAGCCCCCTCAAGAGCTCCTATAATTCACCCCTCCACTTT.

There are a few counts of this clone. The CDR3, as DNA: TGTGCCAGCAGTTACTCCGGGACACTGGGCACTGAAGCTTTCTTT. Its protein is CASSYSGTLGTEAFF. This chain connects TRBV28 to TRBJ1-1; maybe TRBD1 (6 bases). Germline V gene lookup returns CDR1 MDHEN and CDR2 SYDVKM. The CDR3 contains 15 residues. V was shortened by 4 bases and J by 4 bases, with 16 bases between the two germline ends.

The chain joins TRBV5-4 to TRBJ1-2; D may be TRBD1 (5 bases). This CDR3 is 13 amino acids long. Trimming took off 0 bases at V and 4 bases at J, with 7 bases between the two ends. Germline lookup yields CDR1 SGHNT and CDR2 YYREEE (reference sequence). CDR3 sequence (DNA): TGTGCCAGCAGCTTGGGACAGATCTATGGCTACACCTTC. Amino acid sequence: CASSLGQIYGYTF.

Concerning this clone itself: Different DNA sequences within this sample yield the same CDR3. The CDR3 bases are TGTGCCAGTTGGGGTGGTTCGGGGGTAGACACCGGGGAGCTGTTTTTT. Amino acid sequence: CASWGGSGVDTGELFF. V gene TRBV5-6 combines with J gene TRBJ2-2; TRBD2 is a possible D gene (6 bases). The CDR3 length is 16 residues. Germline assignment: CDR1 SGHDT and CDR2 YYEEEE. Trimming took off 8 bases at V and 3 bases at J, with 20 bases between the two ends.